The present entry profiles one T cell receptor beta chain with its context. Germline lookup yields CDR1 GTSNPN and CDR2 SVGIG (reference sequence). CDR3 length: 13 amino acids. The V end was cut by 2 bases, the J end by 6 bases, with 8 bases between. This entry comes from a study of blood T cell repertoires in COVID-19. Study summary: The analysed material was cDNA or gDNA that came from T cells, B-cell-depleted T cells, or PBMCs.

Authors' processing steps: Amplification of reference gene primers provided the estimated nucleated cell counts. Some clones are missing from TCRdb's copy, which holds only in-frame ones; the method was immunoSEQ multiplex PCR. V, J and clone size were drawn from that table, and D and trimming were deduced from the DNA. This table holds about 69,000 clones, roughly 89% found once. The chain joins TRBV30 to TRBJ1-6, with D unclear. The TCR comes from a woman aged 45-60 years with active COVID-19. Sequencing used peripheral blood. The CDR3 loop is CAWSRGVNSPLHF. The CDR3 region has the DNA TGTGCCTGGAGTAGAGGTGTTAATTCACCCCTCCACTTT. Looking up the rest from reference TRBV30 and TRBJ1-6 gives the full variable domain: SQTIHQWPATLVQPVGSPLSLECTVEGTSNPNLYWYRQAAGRGLQLLFYSVGIGQISSEVPQNLSASRPQDRQFILSSKKLLLSDSGFYLCAWSRGVNSPLHFGNGTRLTVT.